This is a list of T cell receptor beta chains from one sample in a study of Tregs in tolerant kidney transplant recipients. Produced via immunoSEQ multiplex PCR; TCRdb's table is partial and in-frame only. The table lists over 60,000 clones, 98% of them singletons, with roughly 0.6% in the top ten. Sequenced here: CD4+ T cells from blood, sampled before the transplant. The source is a human donor who received a combined kidney and bone marrow transplant. CDR3s include the opening cysteine and the closing phenylalanine or tryptophan. A D gene is named only where the DNA matches it firmly. For some rows the clone size is stated as once, few or many, or as a class when expanded; others skip it.

clone size: .; D gene: .; V gene: TRBV14; J gene: TRBJ1-6; CDR3 length: 14; CDR3 protein: CASSHGGINSPLHF; CDR3 DNA: TGTGCCAGCAGCCACGGGGGTATTAATTCACCCCTCCACTTT
clone size: .; D gene: TRBD1; V gene: TRBV2; J gene: TRBJ2-5; CDR3 length: 17; CDR3 protein: CASSEALRDRVRETQYF; CDR3 DNA: TGTGCCAGCAGTGAAGCGCTTCGAGACAGGGTGAGAGAGACCCAGTACTTC
clone size: .; D gene: .; V gene: TRBV5-1; J gene: TRBJ1-1; CDR3 length: 16; CDR3 protein: CASSLWLGASNTEAFF; CDR3 DNA: TGCGCCAGCAGCTTGTGGCTGGGGGCATCAAACACTGAAGCTTTCTTT
clone size: .; D gene: TRBD2; V gene: TRBV5-1; J gene: TRBJ2-1; CDR3 length: 16; CDR3 protein: CASSRSGIASYNEQFF; CDR3 DNA: TGCGCCAGCAGCAGAAGCGGGATAGCCTCCTACAATGAGCAGTTCTTC
clone size: .; D gene: TRBD1; V gene: TRBV5-1; J gene: TRBJ1-6; CDR3 length: 15; CDR3 protein: CASSLGTGRNSPLHF; CDR3 DNA: TGCGCCAGCAGCCTAGGGACAGGACGAAATTCACCCCTCCACTTT
clone size: .; D gene: TRBD1; V gene: TRBV6-1; J gene: TRBJ2-5; CDR3 length: 14; CDR3 protein: CASRGQGAEETQYF; CDR3 DNA: TGTGCCAGCAGGGGACAGGGGGCTGAGGAGACCCAGTACTTC
clone size: .; D gene: TRBD2; V gene: TRBV6-5; J gene: TRBJ2-1; CDR3 length: 15; CDR3 protein: CASSYSPAGVSEQFF; CDR3 DNA: TGTGCCAGCAGTTACTCGCCAGCGGGAGTGAGTGAGCAGTTCTTC
clone size: .; D gene: TRBD2; V gene: TRBV5-4; J gene: TRBJ2-3; CDR3 length: 20; CDR3 protein: CASSSGTSGGPTFSTDTQYF; CDR3 DNA: TGTGCCAGCAGCTCAGGGACTAGCGGGGGGCCCACCTTTAGCACAGATACGCAGTATTTT
clone size: .; D gene: TRBD1; V gene: TRBV6-5; J gene: TRBJ2-7; CDR3 length: 13; CDR3 protein: CASSRDRVGEQYF; CDR3 DNA: TGTGCCAGCAGCCGGGACAGGGTCGGGGAGCAGTACTTC
clone size: .; D gene: TRBD2; V gene: TRBV4-1; J gene: TRBJ2-7; CDR3 length: 15; CDR3 protein: CASSPSSGRVYEQYF; CDR3 DNA: TGCGCCAGCAGCCCTTCTAGCGGGAGGGTGTACGAGCAGTACTTC
clone size: .; D gene: TRBD1; V gene: TRBV5-1; J gene: TRBJ1-2; CDR3 length: 13; CDR3 protein: CASSGDRGFGYTF; CDR3 DNA: TGCGCCAGCAGCGGAGACAGGGGCTTTGGCTACACCTTC
clone size: .; D gene: .; V gene: TRBV2; J gene: TRBJ1-1; CDR3 length: 12; CDR3 protein: CASNRSGPKAFF; CDR3 DNA: TGTGCCAGCAATCGGTCAGGGCCAAAAGCTTTCTTT
clone size: .; D gene: .; V gene: TRBV7-8; J gene: TRBJ2-7; CDR3 length: 15; CDR3 protein: CASSKGRGVGYEQYF; CDR3 DNA: TGTGCCAGCAGCAAAGGGAGGGGGGTAGGCTACGAGCAGTACTTC
clone size: .; D gene: .; V gene: TRBV19; J gene: TRBJ1-1; CDR3 length: 13; CDR3 protein: CASSGTQDTEAFF; CDR3 DNA: TGTGCCAGTTCGGGAACCCAGGACACTGAAGCTTTCTTT
clone size: .; D gene: TRBD1; V gene: TRBV19; J gene: TRBJ1-5; CDR3 length: 11; CDR3 protein: CATRTGKPQHF; CDR3 DNA: TGTGCCACCCGGACAGGGAAGCCCCAGCATTTT
clone size: once; D gene: TRBD1; V gene: TRBV7-7; J gene: TRBJ2-5; CDR3 length: 15; CDR3 protein: CASSLDRAGGETQYF; CDR3 DNA: TGTGCCAGCAGCTTAGATAGGGCAGGGGGAGAGACCCAGTACTTC
clone size: .; D gene: .; V gene: TRBV4-1; J gene: TRBJ2-4; CDR3 length: 17; CDR3 protein: CASSQVFQGKGKNIQYF; CDR3 DNA: TGCGCCAGCAGCCAAGTCTTCCAGGGGAAGGGCAAAAACATTCAGTACTTC
clone size: .; D gene: .; V gene: TRBV28; J gene: TRBJ1-6; CDR3 length: 18; CDR3 protein: CASSWRTVSSSYNSPLHF; CDR3 DNA: TGTGCCAGCAGCTGGAGGACAGTTTCGAGCTCCTATAATTCACCCCTCCACTTT
clone size: .; D gene: .; V gene: TRBV10-3; J gene: TRBJ2-3; CDR3 length: 15; CDR3 protein: CAIQVDREYTDTQYF; CDR3 DNA: TGTGCCATCCAAGTCGACAGAGAGTACACAGATACGCAGTATTTT
clone size: .; D gene: TRBD1; V gene: TRBV27; J gene: TRBJ2-1; CDR3 length: 16; CDR3 protein: CASGRPGTGHNNEQFF; CDR3 DNA: TGTGCCAGCGGGAGACCCGGGACAGGGCACAACAATGAGCAGTTCTTC
clone size: .; D gene: TRBD2; V gene: TRBV6-5; J gene: TRBJ2-2; CDR3 length: 12; CDR3 protein: CATSSGRGELFF; CDR3 DNA: TGTGCCACCTCTAGCGGGAGAGGGGAGCTGTTTTTT
clone size: once; D gene: .; V gene: TRBV5-1; J gene: TRBJ2-5; CDR3 length: 14; CDR3 protein: CASSLRQGAGTQYF; CDR3 DNA: TGCGCCAGCAGCTTACGCCAGGGAGCGGGGACCCAGTACTTC